A single T cell receptor (beta chain) is shown here with its context. This entry belongs to a study of blood T cell repertoires in COVID-19. Turning to the study itself: The United States, Italy and Spain supplied acute and convalescent COVID-19 samples. T cells, B-cell-depleted T cells, or PBMCs provided the cDNA or gDNA that served as material.

Authors' processing steps: Reference gene primer amplification in the assay estimated nucleated cell counts. Sequencing used immunoSEQ multiplex PCR; TCRdb keeps in-frame clones, though not all of them. The V and J calls and clone size were taken over from that table, and D and trimming were inferred from the DNA. The table shows 200,000 to 250,000 clones, with 89% occurring only once. This CDR3 is built from 14 residues. Germline CDR1 is SNHLY and CDR2 is FYNNEI. The V and J ends lost 6 bases and 2 bases respectively, with 11 bases between them. This receptor was taken from a woman aged 40-49 years with acute or convalescent COVID-19. J is TRBJ2-1 and V is TRBV2; weak D call: TRBD1 (5 bases). Sample: peripheral blood. Here the CDR3 reads CASSATDPYNEQFF. For the CDR3, the DNA is TGTGCCAGCAGCGCGACAGACCCCTACAATGAGCAGTTCTTC.